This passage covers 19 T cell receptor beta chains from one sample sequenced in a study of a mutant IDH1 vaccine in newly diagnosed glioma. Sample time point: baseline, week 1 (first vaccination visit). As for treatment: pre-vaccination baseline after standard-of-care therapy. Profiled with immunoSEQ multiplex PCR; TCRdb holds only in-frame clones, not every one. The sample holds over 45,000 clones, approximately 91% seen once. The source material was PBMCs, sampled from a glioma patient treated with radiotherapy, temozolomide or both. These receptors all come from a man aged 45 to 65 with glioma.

Here the CDR3 DNA reads TGTGCCACCGCCTCCCGGGGAAACACTGAAGCTTTCTTT. Its protein product is CATASRGNTEAFF. The chain is built from TRBV7-8 and TRBJ1-1; D uncertain. The CDR3 totals 13 residues. From germline, CDR1 is SGHVS and CDR2 FQNEAQ. V gave up 10 bases and J gave up 2 bases, with 14 bases separating them.

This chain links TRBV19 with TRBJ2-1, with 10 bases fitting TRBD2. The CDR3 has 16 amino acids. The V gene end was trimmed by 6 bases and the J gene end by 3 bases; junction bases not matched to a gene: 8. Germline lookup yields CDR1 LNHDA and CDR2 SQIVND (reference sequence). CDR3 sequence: CASSRAGGTYYNEQFF. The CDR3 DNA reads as TGTGCCAGTAGCCGAGCGGGAGGGACCTACTACAATGAGCAGTTCTTC. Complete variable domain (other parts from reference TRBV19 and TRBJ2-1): DGGITQSPKYLFRKEGQNVTLSCEQNLNHDAMYWYRQDPGQGLRLIYYSQIVNDFQKGDIAEGYSVSREKKESFPLTVTSAQKNPTAFYLCASSRAGGTYYNEQFFGPGTRLTVL.

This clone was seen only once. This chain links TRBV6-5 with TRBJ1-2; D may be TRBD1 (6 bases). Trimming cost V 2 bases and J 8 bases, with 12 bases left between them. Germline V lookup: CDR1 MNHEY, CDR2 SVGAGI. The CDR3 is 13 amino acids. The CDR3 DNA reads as TGTGCCAGCAGTTACGGGCAGGGGTGGGGCTACACCTTC. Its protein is CASSYGQGWGYTF.

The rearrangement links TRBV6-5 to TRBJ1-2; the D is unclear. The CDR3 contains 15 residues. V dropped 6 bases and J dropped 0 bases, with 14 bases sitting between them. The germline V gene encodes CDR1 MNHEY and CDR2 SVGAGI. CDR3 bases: TGTGCCAGCAGCTTTAGGGCCCCGACTAACTATGGCTACACCTTC. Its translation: CASSFRAPTNYGYTF.

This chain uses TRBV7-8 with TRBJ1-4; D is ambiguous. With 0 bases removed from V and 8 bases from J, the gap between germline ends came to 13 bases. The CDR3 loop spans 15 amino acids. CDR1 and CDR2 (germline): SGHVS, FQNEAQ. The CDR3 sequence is CASSLANGGSEKLFF. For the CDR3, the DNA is TGTGCCAGCAGCTTAGCGAACGGCGGCTCGGAAAAACTGTTTTTT.

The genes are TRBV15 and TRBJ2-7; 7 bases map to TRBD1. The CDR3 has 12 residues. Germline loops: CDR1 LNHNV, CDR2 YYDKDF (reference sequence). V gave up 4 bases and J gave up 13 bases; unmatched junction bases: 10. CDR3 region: CATSIEFDRVYF. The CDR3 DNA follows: TGTGCCACCAGCATAGAATTTGACAGGGTATACTTC.

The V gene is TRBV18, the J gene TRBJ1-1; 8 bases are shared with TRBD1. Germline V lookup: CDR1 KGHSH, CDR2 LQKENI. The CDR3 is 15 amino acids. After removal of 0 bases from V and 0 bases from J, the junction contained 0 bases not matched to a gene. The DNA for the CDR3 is TGTGCCAGCTCACCACCGACAGGGGTGAACACTGAAGCTTTCTTT. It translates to CASSPPTGVNTEAFF.

CDR3 amino acids: CASSSGGGTEAFF. DNA of the CDR3: TGTGCCAGCAGCTCAGGCGGGGGGACTGAAGCTTTCTTT. V gene TRBV7-3 combines with J gene TRBJ1-1; D is perhaps TRBD1 (5 bases). Germline V gene lookup returns CDR1 SGHTA and CDR2 FQGTGA. V gave up 4 bases and J gave up 5 bases, with 11 bases separating them. This CDR3 has 13 amino acids. Full variable domain (outside the CDR3, taken from reference TRBV7-3 and TRBJ1-1): GAGVSQTPSNKVTEKGKYVELRCDPISGHTALYWYRQSLGQGPEFLIYFQGTGAADDSGLPNDRFFAVRPEGSVSTLKIQRTERGDSAVYLCASSSGGGTEAFFGQGTRLTVV.

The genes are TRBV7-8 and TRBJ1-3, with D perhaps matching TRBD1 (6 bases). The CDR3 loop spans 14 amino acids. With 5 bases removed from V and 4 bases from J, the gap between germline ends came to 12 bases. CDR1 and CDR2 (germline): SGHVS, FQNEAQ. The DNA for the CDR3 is TGTGCCAGCAGCCGTTCCGGGACAGGAAACACCATATATTTT. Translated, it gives CASSRSGTGNTIYF. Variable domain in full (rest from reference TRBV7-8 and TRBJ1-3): GAGVSQSPRYKVAKRGQDVALRCDPISGHVSLFWYQQALGQGPEFLTYFQNEAQLDKSGLPSDRFFAERPEGSVSTLKIQRTQQEDSAVYLCASSRSGTGNTIYFGEGSWLTVV.

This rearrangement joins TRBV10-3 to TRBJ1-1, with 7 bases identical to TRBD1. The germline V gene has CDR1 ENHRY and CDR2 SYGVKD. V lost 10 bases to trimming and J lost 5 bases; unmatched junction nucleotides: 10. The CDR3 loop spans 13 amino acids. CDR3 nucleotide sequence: TGTGCCACCGAGTGGTCAGGGGGGACTGAAGCTTTCTTT. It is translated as CATEWSGGTEAFF.

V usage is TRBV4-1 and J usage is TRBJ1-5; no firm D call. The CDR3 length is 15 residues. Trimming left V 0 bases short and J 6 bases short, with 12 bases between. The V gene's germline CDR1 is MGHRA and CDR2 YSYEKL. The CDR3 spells CASSQEARLGQPQHF. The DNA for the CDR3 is TGCGCCAGCAGCCAAGAGGCCAGGCTGGGTCAGCCCCAGCATTTT.

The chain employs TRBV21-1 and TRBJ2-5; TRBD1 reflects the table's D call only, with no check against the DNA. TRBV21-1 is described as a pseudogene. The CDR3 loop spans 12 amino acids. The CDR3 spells CASSVRGETQYF. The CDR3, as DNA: TGTGCCAGCAGTGTCAGGGGGGAGACCCAGTACTTC.

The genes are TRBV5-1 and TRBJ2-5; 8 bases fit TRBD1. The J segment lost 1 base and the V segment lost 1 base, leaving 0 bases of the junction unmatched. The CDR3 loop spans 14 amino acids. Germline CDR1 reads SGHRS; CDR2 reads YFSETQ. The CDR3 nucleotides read TGCGCCAGCAGCTTGACAGGGGGCCAAGAGACCCAGTACTTC. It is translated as CASSLTGGQETQYF.

CDR3 residues: CAWSVRGLGNQPQHF. CDR3 in DNA: TGTGCCTGGAGTGTAAGGGGGCTAGGTAATCAGCCCCAGCATTTT. V is TRBV30 and J is TRBJ1-5, with TRBD1 identical over 7 bases. Germline CDR1 is GTSNPN and CDR2 is SVGIG (reference sequence). CDR3 length: 15 residues. The junction had 6 bases not matched to a gene; V was cut back by 0 bases and J by 4 bases.

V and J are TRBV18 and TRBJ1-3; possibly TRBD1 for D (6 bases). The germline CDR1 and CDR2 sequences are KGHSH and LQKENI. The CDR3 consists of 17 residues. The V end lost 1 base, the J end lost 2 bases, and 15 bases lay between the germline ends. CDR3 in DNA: TGTGCCAGCTCACCACGCCCGGCGGGGGCCCCTGGAAACACCATATATTTT. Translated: CASSPRPAGAPGNTIYF.

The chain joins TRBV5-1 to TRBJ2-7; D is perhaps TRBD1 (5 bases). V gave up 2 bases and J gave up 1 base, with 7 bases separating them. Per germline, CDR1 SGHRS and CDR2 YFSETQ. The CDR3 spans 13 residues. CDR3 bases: TGCGCCAGCAGCTTCAGGGATTCCTACGAGCAGTACTTC. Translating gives CASSFRDSYEQYF.

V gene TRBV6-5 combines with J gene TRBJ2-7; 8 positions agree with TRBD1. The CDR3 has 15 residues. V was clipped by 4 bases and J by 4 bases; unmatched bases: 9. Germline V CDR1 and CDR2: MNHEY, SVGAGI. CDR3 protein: CASSSPSGGLYEQYF. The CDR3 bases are TGTGCCAGCAGTTCGCCGTCAGGGGGCTTGTACGAGCAGTACTTC.

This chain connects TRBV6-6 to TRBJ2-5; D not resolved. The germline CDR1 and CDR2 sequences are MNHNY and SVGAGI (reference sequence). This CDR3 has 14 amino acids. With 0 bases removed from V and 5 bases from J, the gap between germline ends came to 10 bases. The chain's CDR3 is CASSYSDRRETQYF. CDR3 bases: TGTGCCAGCAGTTACTCGGACCGAAGGGAGACCCAGTACTTC.

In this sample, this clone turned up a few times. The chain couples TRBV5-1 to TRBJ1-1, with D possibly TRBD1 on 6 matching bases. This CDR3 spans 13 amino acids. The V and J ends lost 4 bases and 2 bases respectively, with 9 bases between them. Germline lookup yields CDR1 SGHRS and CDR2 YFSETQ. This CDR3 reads CASSGTSNTEAFF. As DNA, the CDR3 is TGCGCCAGCAGCGGGACATCCAACACTGAAGCTTTCTTT.